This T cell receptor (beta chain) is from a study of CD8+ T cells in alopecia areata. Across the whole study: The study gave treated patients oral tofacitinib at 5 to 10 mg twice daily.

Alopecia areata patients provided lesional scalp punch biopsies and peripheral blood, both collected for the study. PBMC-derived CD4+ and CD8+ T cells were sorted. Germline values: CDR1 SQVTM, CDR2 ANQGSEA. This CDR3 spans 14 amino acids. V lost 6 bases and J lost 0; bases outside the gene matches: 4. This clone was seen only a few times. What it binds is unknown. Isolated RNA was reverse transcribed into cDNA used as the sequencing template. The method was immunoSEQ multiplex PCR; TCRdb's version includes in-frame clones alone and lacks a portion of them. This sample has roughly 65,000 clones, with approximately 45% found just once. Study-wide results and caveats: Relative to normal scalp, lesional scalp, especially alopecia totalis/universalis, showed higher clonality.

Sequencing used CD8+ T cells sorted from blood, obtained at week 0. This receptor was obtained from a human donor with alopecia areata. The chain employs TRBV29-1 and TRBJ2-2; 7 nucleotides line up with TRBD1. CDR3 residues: CSVSGTANTGELFF. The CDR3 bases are TGCAGCGTCTCCGGGACAGCGAACACCGGGGAGCTGTTTTTT.